The 30 T cell receptor beta chains listed next were all sequenced from one sample in a study of CD8+ T cells in alopecia areata. Treatment indicated: oral pan-JAK inhibitor, 5-10 mg twice daily. RNA was isolated and reverse transcribed to cDNA, the sequencing template. Here immunoSEQ multiplex PCR was the method, and the copy in TCRdb shows in-frame clones only, minus some. The data hold about 140,000 clones, with roughly 82% observed a single time. Specimen: CD8+ T cells sorted from blood, collected at week 4, from a patient treated with tofacitinib. The receptors come from a human donor with alopecia areata.

This chain uses TRBV6-5 with TRBJ2-3, with 7 bases lining up with TRBD1. Per the germline V gene, CDR1 is MNHEY and CDR2 is SVGAGI. This CDR3 is built from 14 residues. The junction had 13 bases not matched to a gene; V was cut back by 5 bases and J by 11 bases. CDR3 amino acids: CASSGMRQGALQYF. The CDR3 DNA reads TGTGCCAGCAGTGGCATGAGACAGGGCGCCCTGCAGTATTTT.

The gene calls are TRBV11-2 and TRBJ2-7; D is uncertain. The CDR3 has 13 residues. CDR1 and CDR2 (germline): SGHAT, FQNNGV. The V gene lost 4 bases and the J gene lost 0 bases, with 7 bases spanning the gap. CDR3 DNA sequence: TGTGCCAGCAGCTCCCTCTCCTCCTACGAGCAGTACTTC. This codes for CASSSLSSYEQYF.

The CDR3 loop is CASSADKVYYEQYF. In nucleotides, the CDR3 is TGTGCCAGCAGCGCCGACAAGGTCTACTACGAGCAGTACTTC. V is TRBV28 and J is TRBJ2-7; D not certain. Trimming removed 6 bases from V and 3 bases from J, with 15 bases in between. Germline assignment: CDR1 MDHEN and CDR2 SYDVKM. The CDR3 spans 14 residues.

This clone was seen once. The V call is TRBV14, the J call TRBJ2-5; D is ambiguous. V was clipped by 0 bases and J by 5 bases, with 4 bases between them. There are 12 residues in the CDR3. The germline V gene encodes CDR1 SGHDN and CDR2 FVKESK. The CDR3 DNA is TGTGCCAGCAGCCAAGATCTGGAGACCCAGTACTTC. Translated: CASSQDLETQYF.

For this clone: Within the sample, other DNA sequences also encode this same CDR3. The gene calls are TRBV4-1 and TRBJ2-7; no firm D call. This CDR3 is 12 amino acids long. The germline V gene encodes CDR1 MGHRA and CDR2 YSYEKL. Trimming took 0 bases from V and 3 from J, leaving 3 bases between them. The CDR3 DNA reads as TGCGCCAGCAGCCAAGAGGGCTACGAGCAGTACTTC. It is translated as CASSQEGYEQYF.

J is TRBJ2-5 and V is TRBV7-9; D call uncertain. Per germline, CDR1 SEHNR and CDR2 FQNEAQ (reference sequence). The V gene lost 2 bases and the J gene lost 5 bases, with 6 bases spanning the gap. The CDR3 covers 12 residues. CDR3 loop: CASSLSYETQYF. The CDR3 DNA reads as TGTGCCAGCAGCTTAAGTTACGAGACCCAGTACTTC.

The gene calls are TRBV27 and TRBJ2-3, with 14 bases that match TRBD2. This CDR3 has 18 amino acids. V lost 4 bases to trimming and J lost 8 bases; unmatched junction nucleotides: 14. Per germline, CDR1 MNHEY and CDR2 SMNVEV (reference sequence). CDR3 in DNA: TGTGCCAGCAGTTCCTACCATCGACTAGCGGGGGGGCCAGGTACGCAGTATTTT. Translating gives CASSSYHRLAGGPGTQYF.

Remarks on this clone: Distinct nucleotide sequences in the sample also encode this CDR3. The chain couples TRBV5-4 to TRBJ2-3; D call uncertain. Trimming took 4 bases from V and 3 from J, leaving 6 bases between them. The germline V gene encodes CDR1 SGHNT and CDR2 YYREEE (reference sequence). The CDR3 runs 12 residues. CDR3 sequence: CASSPTTDTQYF. CDR3 in DNA: TGTGCCAGCAGCCCGACAACAGATACGCAGTATTTT.

The chain links TRBV7-9 to TRBJ2-3, with a possible D match to TRBD2 (5 bases). Germline V gene data show CDR1 as SEHNR and CDR2 as FQNEAQ (reference sequence). This CDR3 comprises 12 residues. Trimming pared 6 bases from V and 6 bases from J, leaving 10 bases between. CDR3 DNA: TGTGCCAGCAGGCGGGCCTCGGATACGCAGTATTTT. Its protein product is CASRRASDTQYF.

The rearrangement uses TRBV7-9 and TRBJ1-1; weak D call: TRBD1 (6 bases). Germline CDR1 and CDR2: SEHNR and FQNEAQ (reference sequence). Trimming removed 5 bases at V and 0 bases at J, with 22 bases between. The CDR3 spans 18 residues. The CDR3 DNA sequence: TGTGCCAGCAGCCCCGGAGGGGGATCTGGCTGGATGAACACTGAAGCTTTCTTT. This sequence encodes CASSPGGGSGWMNTEAFF.

The V gene is TRBV5-1, the J gene TRBJ2-3, with TRBD2 matching over 8 bases. The CDR3 runs 14 residues. Germline V gene data show CDR1 as SGHRS and CDR2 as YFSETQ. Trimming at V came to 5 bases and at J to 1 base, leaving 3 bases not matched to a gene. CDR3 nucleotide sequence: TGCGCCAGCAGGTCGGGAGGGCGCACAGATACGCAGTATTTT. It encodes CASRSGGRTDTQYF. The whole variable domain, remainder taken from reference TRBV5-1 and TRBJ2-3, is KAGVTQTPRYLIKTRGQQVTLSCSPISGHRSVSWYQQTPGQGLQFLFEYFSETQRNKGNFPGRFSGRQFSNSRSEMNVSTLELGDSALYLCASRSGGRTDTQYFGPGTRLTVL.

This sequence joins TRBV7-2 and TRBJ2-7; weak D call: TRBD2 (5 bases). V was trimmed by 6 bases and J by 2 bases, leaving 17 bases between them. The CDR3 sequence is 15 residues long. Germline CDR1 is SGHTA and CDR2 is FQGNSA. The CDR3 is CASSTRPRATYEQYF. CDR3 nucleotides: TGTGCCAGCAGTACCCGCCCGCGGGCTACCTACGAGCAGTACTTC.

The rearrangement joins TRBV9 to TRBJ1-4, with D unresolved. Trimming stripped 0 bases from V and 5 bases from J, with 8 bases between. Germline CDR1 SGDLS, CDR2 YYNGEE. The CDR3 loop spans 14 amino acids. CDR3 in amino acids: CASSVEISNEKLFF. CDR3 sequence (DNA): TGTGCCAGCAGCGTAGAGATCTCGAATGAAAAACTGTTTTTT. Looking up the rest from reference TRBV9 and TRBJ1-4 gives the full variable domain: DSGVTQTPKHLITATGQRVTLRCSPRSGDLSVYWYQQSLDQGLQFLIQYYNGEERAKGNILERFSAQQFPDLHSELNLSSLELGDSALYFCASSVEISNEKLFFGSGTQLSVL.

The chain carries TRBV29-1 and TRBJ2-2; D gene uncertain. V shed 6 bases and J shed 4 bases, with 9 bases lying between them. The V gene's germline CDR1 is SQVTM and CDR2 ANQGSEA. The length of the CDR3 is 12 residues. CDR3 sequence: CSVAWGTGELFF. CDR3 nucleotide sequence: TGCAGCGTCGCCTGGGGCACCGGGGAGCTGTTTTTT.

This clone has a single count. The CDR3 reads CASSLGNEAFF. CDR3 bases: TGTGCCAGCAGCTTAGGAAATGAAGCTTTCTTT. The genes are TRBV7-8 and TRBJ1-1; no clear D. The CDR3 runs 11 residues. V was clipped by 1 base and J by 7 bases, with 4 bases between them. The germline CDR1 and CDR2 sequences are SGHVS and FQNEAQ.

The V and J genes are TRBV4-1 and TRBJ2-3; 8 bases map to TRBD2. With V trimmed by 1 base and J by 5 bases, 11 bases remained unmatched. Germline V gene sequence: CDR1 MGHRA, CDR2 YSYEKL. This CDR3 region has 17 residues. The CDR3 DNA reads TGCGCCAGCAGCCAAGGCGGACGGGGGGGCCATCTAGATACGCAGTATTTT. It codes for CASSQGGRGGHLDTQYF.

The chain combines TRBV6-5 with TRBJ2-2; TRBD2 is a possible D gene (5 bases). V gave up 8 bases and J gave up 5 bases, with 9 bases separating them. Per germline, CDR1 MNHEY and CDR2 SVGAGI. This CDR3 comprises 12 residues. DNA for the CDR3: TGTGCCAGCCTTACTAGAACCGGGGAGCTGTTTTTT. Translated, it gives CASLTRTGELFF.

The V and J genes are TRBV7-9 and TRBJ2-3; the D is unclear. The germline V and J ends were trimmed by 3 bases and 0 bases, with 13 bases remaining between them. The CDR3 covers 16 residues. The germline gives CDR1 SEHNR, CDR2 FQNEAQ (reference sequence). CDR3 in amino acids: CASSFRRVGSTDTQYF. For the CDR3, the DNA is TGTGCCAGCAGCTTTCGACGGGTTGGCAGCACAGATACGCAGTATTTT.

Comments on this clone: The germline gene is not matched at one end of the junction; a read error may be the cause. In nucleotides, the CDR3 is TGTGCTAGCAGCTTACAGGGAGGCGAGCAGTACTTC. This encodes CASSLQGGEQYF. The chain combines TRBV7-7 with TRBJ2-7; TRBD1 or TRBD2 may be the D gene (6 bases each). There are 12 residues in the CDR3. Germline values: CDR1 SSHAT, CDR2 FNYEAQ (reference sequence).

V and J are TRBV6-1 and TRBJ2-2, with 10 bases aligning to TRBD2. V lost 2 bases to trimming and J lost 6 bases; unmatched junction nucleotides: 9. The length of the CDR3 is 17 residues. Germline V gene data show CDR1 as MNHNS and CDR2 as SASEGT. CDR3 sequence (DNA): TGTGCCAGCAGTGAATTGGTAGCGGGGGGCCCTCCCGGGGAGCTGTTTTTT. Translating it yields CASSELVAGGPPGELFF.

The rearrangement uses TRBV4-2 and TRBJ2-7, with D tentatively TRBD1 or TRBD2 (5 bases each). CDR1 and CDR2 from the germline V gene are LGHNA and YNFKEQ. CDR3 length: 13 residues. Trimming removed 5 bases from V and 12 bases from J, with 20 bases in between. The CDR3 reads CASSNLEASGAYF. CDR3 nucleotides: TGTGCCAGCAGCAACCTGGAGGCCTCTGGGGCGTACTTC.

V and J are TRBV29-1 and TRBJ1-2; a weak D match, TRBD1 (6 bases). This CDR3 region has 13 residues. CDR1 and CDR2 from the germline V gene are SQVTM and ANQGSEA. Trimming removed 0 bases at V and 1 base at J, with 6 bases between. The DNA for the CDR3 is TGCAGCGTTGAAGAGGACAGTAACTATGGCTACACCTTC. Translated, it gives CSVEEDSNYGYTF.

The V gene is TRBV4-1, the J gene TRBJ2-3, with D unresolved. V lost 1 base and J lost 2, with 10 bases in between. Germline V gives CDR1 MGHRA, CDR2 YSYEKL. The CDR3 runs 15 residues. The CDR3 coding sequence is TGCGCCAGCAGCCAAGTAGCCAGTCTCACAGATACGCAGTATTTT. This gives the protein CASSQVASLTDTQYF.

V is TRBV30 and J is TRBJ2-6; no clear D. The germline CDR1 and CDR2 sequences are GTSNPN and SVGIG (reference sequence). Between the trimmed V and J ends, which lost 2 bases and 2 bases, there was a span of 7 bases. The CDR3 is 14 amino acids. The CDR3 nucleotides are TGTGCCTGGAGTCTTGGCGCTGGGGCCAACGTCCTGACTTTC. Protein: CAWSLGAGANVLTF.

Remarks on this clone: The junction and the germline gene differ at one end; a read error may be behind it. CDR3 DNA sequence: TGTGCTAGCAGCTTAACGAGAATAGATACGCAGTATTTT. It translates to CASSLTRIDTQYF. The rearrangement joins TRBV7-7 to TRBJ2-3; D unclear. This CDR3 has 13 residues. From germline, CDR1 is SSHAT and CDR2 FNYEAQ (reference sequence).

V gene TRBV7-9 combines with J gene TRBJ2-5; tentatively, D is TRBD1 or TRBD2 (5 bases each). Per germline, CDR1 SEHNR and CDR2 FQNEAQ (reference sequence). The CDR3 has 12 residues. V lost 11 bases, J lost 5 bases, and 15 bases lay in between. The CDR3 loop reads CAARSGPETQYF. In nucleotides, the CDR3 is TGTGCCGCACGGTCGGGACCCGAGACCCAGTACTTC.

The chain employs TRBV5-1 and TRBJ2-1; the D is unclear. CDR3 size: 16 residues. Per germline, CDR1 SGHRS and CDR2 YFSETQ. V lost 0 bases and J lost 6, with 16 bases in between. The CDR3 loop is CASSLVLGSPSNEQFF. As DNA, the CDR3 is TGCGCCAGCAGCTTGGTATTAGGGTCACCCTCCAATGAGCAGTTCTTC.

Worth noting for this clone: Within the sample, other DNA sequences also encode this same CDR3. CDR3 in DNA: TGTGCCAGCAGTTACTCGAATGAAAAACTGTTTTTT. Translated: CASSYSNEKLFF. V is TRBV6-6 and J is TRBJ1-4, with D uncertain. This CDR3 is 12 amino acids long. V lost 0 bases and J lost 5, with 1 base in between. Germline V gene sequence: CDR1 MNHNY, CDR2 SVGAGI (reference sequence).

The V call is TRBV5-1, the J call TRBJ2-2; D is unclear. Trimming stripped 1 base from V and 4 bases from J, with 8 bases between. CDR3 length: 14 residues. CDR1 is SGHRS, CDR2 YFSETQ, per germline. DNA for the CDR3: TGCGCCAGCAGCTTGCTCTACCTCACCGGGGAGCTGTTTTTT. This codes for CASSLLYLTGELFF.

The chain combines TRBV5-6 with TRBJ2-1; a possible D gene is TRBD2 (6 bases). The CDR3 has 13 amino acids. In germline, CDR1 is SGHDT, CDR2 YYEEEE. Trimming shortened V by 4 bases and J by 4 bases, and 9 bases separated the two germline ends. DNA for the CDR3: TGTGCCAGCAGCGGGGGGTCATACAATGAGCAGTTCTTC. Translated, it gives CASSGGSYNEQFF. The full variable domain, rest sourced from reference TRBV5-6 and TRBJ2-1, is DAGVTQSPTHLIKTRGQQVTLRCSPKSGHDTVSWYQQALGQGPQFIFQYYEEEERQRGNFPDRFSGHQFPNYSSELNVNALLLGDSALYLCASSGGSYNEQFFGPGTRLTVL.